Shown below are 6 T cell receptor beta chains from a single sample sequenced in a study of blood T cell repertoires in COVID-19. TCRdb keeps only in-frame clones here, not all; method: immunoSEQ multiplex PCR. Of more than 350,000 clones listed, around 87% are singletons. Input material: peripheral blood. The receptors were sampled from a woman aged 25 to 39 with COVID-19, enrolled during active disease.

This clone was observed a handful of times. This chain joins TRBV5-1 and TRBJ1-1; 8 nucleotides align to TRBD1. V shed 4 bases, J shed 4 bases, and the junction held 9 bases outside the gene matches. The CDR3 loop spans 15 amino acids. Germline-derived CDR1 and CDR2 are SGHRS and YFSETQ. For the CDR3, the DNA is TGCGCCAGCAGCCGGCAGGGGGCGCAGGGCACTGAAGCTTTCTTT. It specifies CASSRQGAQGTEAFF.

Worth noting for this clone: Other nucleotide sequences from this sample produce the same CDR3. The chain employs TRBV30 and TRBJ2-7, with D possibly TRBD2 on 5 matching bases. Trimming removed 3 bases from V and 0 bases from J, with 6 bases in between. The germline V gene encodes CDR1 GTSNPN and CDR2 SVGIG (reference sequence). This CDR3 is 12 amino acids long. CDR3 in DNA: TGTGCCTGGAGCGACTACTCCTACGAGCAGTACTTC. As protein: CAWSDYSYEQYF.

The gene calls are TRBV3-1 (or the pseudogene TRBV3-2) and TRBJ2-1; the D gene is possibly TRBD1 (5 bases). Trimming cost V 6 bases and J 10 bases, with 13 bases left between them. The CDR3 length is 12 residues. Germline V gives CDR1 LGHDT, CDR2 YNNKEL (reference sequence). The DNA of the CDR3 is TGTGCCAGCAGACAAATCACAGGAGAGCAGTTCTTC. Encoded protein: CASRQITGEQFF.

This chain uses TRBV7-2 with TRBJ2-7, with D uncertain. CDR3 length: 14 amino acids. Germline V gives CDR1 SGHTA, CDR2 FQGNSA. V was cut by 1 base and J by 0 bases, with 7 bases left in between. CDR3 amino acids: CASSLVAASYEQYF. The CDR3 DNA is TGTGCCAGCAGCTTAGTGGCGGCCTCCTACGAGCAGTACTTC.

The rearrangement uses TRBV18 and TRBJ2-2; a weak D match, TRBD1 (5 bases). Trimming left V 2 bases short and J 4 bases short, with 14 bases between. The CDR3 covers 16 residues. Germline V gene sequence: CDR1 KGHSH, CDR2 LQKENI. The CDR3 nucleotides read TGTGCCAGCTCACCATCCGGGCAGGGCGGCACCGGGGAGCTGTTTTTT. Translated, it gives CASSPSGQGGTGELFF.

This clone has a handful of counts. V is TRBV7-2 and J is TRBJ2-1; 12 nucleotides agree with TRBD2. Trimming cost V 4 bases and J 5 bases; bases outside gene matches: 12. The CDR3 is made up of 18 amino acids. Per the germline V gene, CDR1 is SGHTA and CDR2 is FQGNSA. The CDR3 is CASSSHRRASGRDNEQFF. CDR3 DNA: TGTGCCAGCAGCTCCCACCGCCGGGCTAGCGGGAGGGACAATGAGCAGTTCTTC. The whole variable domain, remainder taken from reference TRBV7-2 and TRBJ2-1, is GAGVSQSPSNKVTEKGKDVELRCDPISGHTALYWYRQSLGQGLEFLIYFQGNSAPDKSGLPSDRFSAERTGGSVSTLTIQRTQQEDSAVYLCASSSHRRASGRDNEQFFGPGTRLTVL.